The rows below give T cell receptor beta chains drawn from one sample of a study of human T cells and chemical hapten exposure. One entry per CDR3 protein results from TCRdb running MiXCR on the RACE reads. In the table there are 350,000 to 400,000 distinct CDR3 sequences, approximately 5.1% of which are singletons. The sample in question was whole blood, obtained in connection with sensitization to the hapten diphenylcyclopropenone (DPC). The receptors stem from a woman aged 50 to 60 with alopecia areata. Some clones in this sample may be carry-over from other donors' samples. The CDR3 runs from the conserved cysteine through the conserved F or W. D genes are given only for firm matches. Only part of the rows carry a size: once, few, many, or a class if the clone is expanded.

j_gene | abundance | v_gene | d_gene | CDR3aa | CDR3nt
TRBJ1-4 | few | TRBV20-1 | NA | CSAREGAGEKLFF | TGCAGTGCTAGAGAGGGGGCAGGGGAAAAACTGTTTTTT
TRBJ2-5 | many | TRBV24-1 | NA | CATSDAVGKTQYF | TGTGCCACCAGTGACGCGGTGGGAAAGACCCAGTACTTC
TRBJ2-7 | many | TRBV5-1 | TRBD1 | CASSLQGREQYF | TGCGCCAGCAGCCTACAGGGGCGAGAGCAGTACTTC
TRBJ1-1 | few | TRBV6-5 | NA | CASRRGGREAFF | TGTGCCAGCAGAAGGGGCGGGCGTGAAGCTTTCTTT
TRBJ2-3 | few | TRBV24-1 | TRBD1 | CATKDRGPTDTQYF | TGTGCCACCAAAGACAGGGGGCCGACAGATACGCAGTATTTT
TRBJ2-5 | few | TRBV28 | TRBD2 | CASSGRTGGPETQYF | TGTGCCAGCAGTGGGAGGACGGGAGGGCCAGAGACCCAGTACTTC
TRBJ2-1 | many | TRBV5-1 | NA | CASSLRHELRDEQFF | TGCGCCAGCAGCTTACGCCATGAGCTTCGGGATGAGCAGTTCTTC
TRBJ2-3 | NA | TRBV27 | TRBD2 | CASNPRGGGDTQYF | TGTGCCAGCAATCCCCGGGGGGGAGGAGATACGCAGTATTTT
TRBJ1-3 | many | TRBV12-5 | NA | CASGSSPPGNTIYF | TGTGCTAGTGGTTCCTCTCCCCCCGGGAACACCATATATTTT
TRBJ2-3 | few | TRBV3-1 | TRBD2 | CASSQDTRLAGDYF | TGTGCCAGCAGCCAAGATACGAGGCTAGCGGGAGATTATTTT
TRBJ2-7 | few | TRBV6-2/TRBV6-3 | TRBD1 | CASSLIGTGTYEQYF | TGTGCCAGCAGCCTTATAGGGACAGGGACCTACGAGCAGTACTTC
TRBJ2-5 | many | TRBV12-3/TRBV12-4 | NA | CASSSGLSETQYF | TGTGCCAGCAGTTCGGGACTTTCCGAGACCCAGTACTTC
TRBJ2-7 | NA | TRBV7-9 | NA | CASSATGNPSYEQYF | TGTGCCAGCAGCGCCACAGGGAACCCCTCCTACGAGCAGTACTTC
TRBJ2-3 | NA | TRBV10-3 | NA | CAISVAAGDTQYF | TGTGCCATCAGTGTAGCGGCCGGGGATACGCAGTATTTT
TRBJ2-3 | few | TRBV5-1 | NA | CASSFRTADTQYF | TGCGCCAGCAGCTTCCGTACAGCAGATACGCAGTATTTT
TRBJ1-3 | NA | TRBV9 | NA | CASSVSGTNSGNTIYF | TGTGCCAGCAGCGTTTCGGGCACCAACTCTGGAAACACCATATATTTT
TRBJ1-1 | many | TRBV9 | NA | CASSVYNRTEAFF | TGTGCCAGCAGCGTATATAATAGGACTGAAGCTTTCTTT
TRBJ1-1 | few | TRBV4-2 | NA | CASSQSSAEAFF | TGTGCCAGCAGCCAATCGTCAGCTGAAGCTTTCTTT
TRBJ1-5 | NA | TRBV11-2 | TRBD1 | CASSLGQGFNQPQHF | TGTGCCAGCAGTTTGGGACAGGGATTCAATCAGCCCCAGCATTTT
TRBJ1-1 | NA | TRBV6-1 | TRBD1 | CASRGQGPNSNTEAFF | TGTGCCAGCAGAGGACAGGGGCCGAATTCGAACACTGAAGCTTTCTTT
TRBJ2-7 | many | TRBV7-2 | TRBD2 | CASSLIGTSGMVYEQYF | TGTGCCAGCAGCTTGATCGGGACTAGCGGGATGGTATACGAGCAGTACTTC
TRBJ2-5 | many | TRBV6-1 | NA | CASSGGLEGTQYF | TGTGCCAGCAGTGGAGGACTCGAGGGGACCCAGTACTTC
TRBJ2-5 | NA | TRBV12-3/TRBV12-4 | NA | CASSWGSSPETQYF | TGTGCCAGCAGTTGGGGCAGCTCCCCAGAGACCCAGTACTTC
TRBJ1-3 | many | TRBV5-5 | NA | CASSLESSSGNTIYF | TGTGCCAGCAGCTTGGAGAGTAGCTCTGGAAACACCATATATTTT
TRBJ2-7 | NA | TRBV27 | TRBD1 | CATATGPYEQYF | TGTGCCACCGCGACAGGGCCCTACGAGCAGTACTTC
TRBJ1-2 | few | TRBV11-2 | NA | CASSLELTNYGYTF | TGTGCCAGCAGCTTAGAACTCACCAACTATGGCTACACCTTC
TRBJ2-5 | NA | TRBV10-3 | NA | CAIKGGGEETQYF | TGTGCCATCAAAGGAGGAGGGGAAGAGACCCAGTACTTC
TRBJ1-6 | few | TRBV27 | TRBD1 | CASSSAGTDLSSPLHF | TGTGCCAGCAGTTCCGCCGGGACAGATTTAAGCTCACCCCTCCACTTT
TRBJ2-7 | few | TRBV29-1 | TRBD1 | CSALGQVSYEQYF | TGCAGCGCCCTAGGACAGGTATCCTACGAGCAGTACTTC
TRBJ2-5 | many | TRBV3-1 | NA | CASSQRGRTGETQYF | TGTGCCAGCAGCCAACGGGGTCGTACGGGTGAGACCCAGTACTTC